The 7 T cell receptor beta chains given below trace back to one sample, sequenced in a study of T-cell reconstitution after alpha-beta-depleted transplantation in children. The TCRbeta library was prepared with unique molecular identifiers. TCRdb reprocessed the PCR reads with MiXCR, giving one entry per CDR3 protein. In the table there are approximately 630,000 distinct CDR3 sequences, approximately 14% of which are singletons. Material: PBMCs, obtained before TCRalphabeta/CD19-depleted stem cell transplant. Source of these receptors: a girl between 2 and 10 years old with congenital amegakaryocytic thrombocytopenia, due to receive a stem cell transplant.

In this sample, this clonotype turned up a few times. This rearrangement joins TRBV20-1 to TRBJ2-1; no reliable D call. CDR3 length: 13 amino acids. From germline, CDR1 is DFQATT and CDR2 SNEGSKA (reference sequence). Trimming removed 0 bases from V and 8 bases from J, with 11 bases in between. As DNA, the CDR3 is TGCAGTGCTAGAGATCCCGCTTCCGATGAGCAGTTCTTC. As protein: CSARDPASDEQFF.

This clonotype was found a few times. This chain joins TRBV15 and TRBJ2-7; weak D call: TRBD1 (6 bases). Germline CDR1 reads LNHNV; CDR2 reads YYDKDF (reference sequence). V was clipped by 0 bases and J by 3 bases, with 15 bases between them. The CDR3 is 16 residues long. The CDR3 protein is CATSRDVAGASYEQYF. CDR3 nucleotide sequence: TGTGCCACCAGCAGAGATGTAGCAGGGGCTAGCTACGAGCAGTACTTC.

This sequence joins TRBV20-1 and TRBJ2-1; 10 bases are a match to TRBD2. This CDR3 is 16 amino acids long. Germline V gene sequence: CDR1 DFQATT, CDR2 SNEGSKA (reference sequence). Trimming removed 0 bases from V and 7 bases from J; junction bases left unmatched: 9. The CDR3 region is CSARDASGRARNEQFF. The DNA for the CDR3 is TGCAGTGCTAGAGATGCCAGCGGGAGGGCTCGGAATGAGCAGTTCTTC.

This clonotype showed up just a few times. The rearrangement links TRBV5-5 to TRBJ2-3; unclear D gene. Germline V gene sequence: CDR1 SGHKS, CDR2 YYEKEE (reference sequence). V was trimmed by 4 bases and J by 0 bases, leaving 12 bases between them. There are 15 residues in the CDR3. This chain's CDR3 is CASSPPSTSTDTQYF. CDR3 bases: TGTGCCAGCAGCCCCCCATCCACCAGCACAGATACGCAGTATTTT.

In its sample, this clonotype was seen many times. J is TRBJ2-3 and V is TRBV27; TRBD1 matches 8 bases. The CDR3 is 14 residues long. Germline V gives CDR1 MNHEY, CDR2 SMNVEV (reference sequence). V lost 9 bases to trimming and J lost 1 base; unmatched junction nucleotides: 6. The CDR3 loop is CASRAGQGTDTQYF. The CDR3 bases are TGTGCCAGTCGCGCGGGACAGGGCACAGATACGCAGTATTTT.

This clonotype has a handful of counts. The chain recombines TRBV12-3 or TRBV12-4 with TRBJ2-1; D is uncertain. The V gene lost 7 bases and the J gene lost 5 bases, with 9 bases spanning the gap. CDR3 length: 12 residues. Written as DNA, the CDR3 is TGTGCCAGCACAAGGGCGGACAATGAGCAGTTCTTC. It specifies CASTRADNEQFF.

Ten or more counts support this clonotype. This chain links TRBV29-1 with TRBJ2-3; TRBD1 is a possible D gene (6 bases). The CDR3 consists of 14 residues. Germline V gives CDR1 SQVTM, CDR2 ANQGSEA. With 6 bases removed from V and 3 bases from J, the gap between germline ends came to 16 bases. CDR3 loop: CSVGAGAGTDTQYF. The CDR3 bases are TGCAGCGTGGGGGCAGGGGCTGGGACAGATACGCAGTATTTT.